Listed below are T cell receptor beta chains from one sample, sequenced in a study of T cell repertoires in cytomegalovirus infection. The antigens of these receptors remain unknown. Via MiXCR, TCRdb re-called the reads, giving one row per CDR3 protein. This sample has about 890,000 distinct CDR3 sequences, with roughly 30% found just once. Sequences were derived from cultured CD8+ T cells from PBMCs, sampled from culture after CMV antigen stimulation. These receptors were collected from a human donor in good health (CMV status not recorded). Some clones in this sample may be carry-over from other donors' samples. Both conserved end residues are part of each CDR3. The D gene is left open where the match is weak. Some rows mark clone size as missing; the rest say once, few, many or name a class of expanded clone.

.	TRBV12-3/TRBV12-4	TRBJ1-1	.	CASSPLGGSAEMNTEAFF	TGTGCCAGCAGTCCCTTGGGAGGGTCGGCCGAAATGAACACTGAAGCTTTCTTT
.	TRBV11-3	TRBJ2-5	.	CASGLGTGSPETQYF	TGTGCCAGCGGCTTAGGCACGGGGTCGCCGGAGACCCAGTACTTC
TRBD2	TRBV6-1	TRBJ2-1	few	CASSGRDYTYNEQFF	TGTGCCAGCAGTGGCCGGGACTATACCTACAATGAGCAGTTCTTC
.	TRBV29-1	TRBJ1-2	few	CSAIIRQDIFYGYTF	TGCAGCGCTATAATTCGACAGGATATTTTCTATGGCTACACCTTC
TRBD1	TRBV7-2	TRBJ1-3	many	CASSATGYAGNTIYF	TGTGCCAGCAGCGCGACAGGGTACGCTGGAAACACCATATATTTT
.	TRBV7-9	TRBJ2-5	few	CASSDTGLQETQYF	TGTGCCAGCAGCGATACGGGGCTCCAAGAGACCCAGTACTTC
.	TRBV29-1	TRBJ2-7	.	CSVVYRGAYEQYF	TGCAGCGTCGTTTATAGAGGGGCCTACGAGCAGTACTTC
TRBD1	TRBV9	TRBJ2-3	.	CASSPRTGGTTDTQYF	TGTGCCAGCAGCCCCAGGACAGGGGGAACCACAGATACGCAGTATTTT
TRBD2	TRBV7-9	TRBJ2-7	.	CASSFTTSAPGEQYF	TGTGCCAGCAGCTTCACGACTAGCGCCCCTGGGGAGCAGTACTTC
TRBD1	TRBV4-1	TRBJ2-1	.	CASSRLGTGGDNEQFF	TGCGCCAGCAGCCGATTAGGGACAGGGGGAGACAATGAGCAGTTCTTC
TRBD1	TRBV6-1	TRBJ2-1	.	CASTLGRGPYNEQFF	TGTGCCAGCACCCTGGGCAGGGGGCCATACAATGAGCAGTTCTTC
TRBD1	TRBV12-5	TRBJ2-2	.	CASGFPRRGPDTGELFF	TGTGCTAGTGGTTTCCCCCGAAGGGGGCCGGATACCGGGGAGCTGTTTTTT
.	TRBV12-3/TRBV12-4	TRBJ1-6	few	CASSSGQLSPLHF	TGTGCCAGCAGTTCCGGACAGCTTTCACCCCTCCACTTT
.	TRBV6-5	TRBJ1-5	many	CASSRDYSNQPQHF	TGTGCCAGCAGCCGCGACTATAGCAATCAGCCCCAGCATTTT
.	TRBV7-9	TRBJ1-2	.	CASSLAQAARGGYTF	TGTGCCAGCAGCTTAGCGCAGGCGGCCCGCGGAGGCTACACCTTC
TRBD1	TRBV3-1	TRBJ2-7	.	CASSQDQGVTYEQYF	TGTGCCAGCAGCCAAGACCAGGGGGTAACCTACGAGCAGTACTTC
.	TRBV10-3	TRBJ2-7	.	CAISGAGSENYEQYF	TGTGCCATCAGTGGGGCAGGGTCTGAAAACTACGAGCAGTACTTC
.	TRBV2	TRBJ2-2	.	CASRIGTPNTGELFF	TGTGCCAGCAGAATCGGGACACCTAACACCGGGGAGCTGTTTTTT
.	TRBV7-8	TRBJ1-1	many	CASSPGPKDTEAFF	TGTGCCAGCAGCCCGGGACCTAAGGACACTGAAGCTTTCTTT
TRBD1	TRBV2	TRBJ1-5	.	CASQGGGGNQPQHF	TGTGCCAGCCAGGGGGGCGGTGGCAATCAGCCCCAGCATTTT
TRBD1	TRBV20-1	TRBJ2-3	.	CSASPDREIGTDTQYF	TGCAGTGCTAGCCCGGACAGGGAGATCGGCACAGATACGCAGTATTTT
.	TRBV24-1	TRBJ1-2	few	CATSDSRAGNYGYTF	TGTGCCACCAGTGATAGCCGGGCAGGGAACTATGGCTACACCTTC
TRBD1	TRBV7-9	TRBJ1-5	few	CASSPRDRGWPQHF	TGTGCCAGCAGCCCTCGGGACAGGGGGTGGCCCCAGCATTTT
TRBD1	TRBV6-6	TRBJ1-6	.	CASSYLVTGDSNSPLHF	TGTGCCAGCAGTTACTTAGTGACAGGGGATTCTAATTCACCCCTCCACTTT